This T cell receptor beta chain was observed in a study of T cell repertoires in ileal Crohn's disease. Study as a whole: About half received postoperative treatment, some ten with thiopurines and 15 to 20 anti-TNF. Study observations and caveats: Active smokers at surgery had more clonal expansions than non-smokers.

TCRdb's table, derived via immunoSEQ multiplex PCR, lists solely in-frame clones and lacks some. The table has about 62,000 clones, 85% to 90% seen once. A remark on this clone: Its target is unknown.

Noted time point: neoterminal ileum biopsy at postoperative endoscopy, about 6 months after surgery. This clonotype originated in an adult with Crohn's disease. Sequenced input: ileal tissue.

CDR3 sequence: CASSLSGSTYEQYF. The CDR3 bases are TGTGCCAGCAGCCTGAGCGGCTCGACCTACGAGCAGTACTTC. The chain recombines TRBV11-3 with TRBJ2-7; the D gene is possibly TRBD2 (5 bases). The V end was cut by 5 bases, the J end by 2 bases, with 13 bases between. Germline-derived CDR1 and CDR2 are SGHNT and YENEEA. This CDR3 comprises 14 residues.